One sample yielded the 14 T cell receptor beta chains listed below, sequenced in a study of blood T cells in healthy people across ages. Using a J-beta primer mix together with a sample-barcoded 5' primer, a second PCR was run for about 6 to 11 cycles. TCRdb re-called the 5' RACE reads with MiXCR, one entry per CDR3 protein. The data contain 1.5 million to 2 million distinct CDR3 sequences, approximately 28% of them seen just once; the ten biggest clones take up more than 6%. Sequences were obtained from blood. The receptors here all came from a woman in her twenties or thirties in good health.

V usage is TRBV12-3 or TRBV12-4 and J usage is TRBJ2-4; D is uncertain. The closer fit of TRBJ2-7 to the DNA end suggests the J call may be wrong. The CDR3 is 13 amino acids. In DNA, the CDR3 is TGTGCCAGCAGTCCACGGGCCCTCTCCGAGCAGTACTTC. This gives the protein CASSPRALSEQYF.

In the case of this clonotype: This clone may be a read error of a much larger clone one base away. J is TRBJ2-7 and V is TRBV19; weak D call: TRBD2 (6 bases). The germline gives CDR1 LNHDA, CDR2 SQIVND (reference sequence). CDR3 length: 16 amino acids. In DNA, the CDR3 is TGTGCCAGTAGTTCCTATAGTGGGAGGCCAACCTACGAGCGGTACTTC. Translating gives CASSSYSGRPTYERYF.

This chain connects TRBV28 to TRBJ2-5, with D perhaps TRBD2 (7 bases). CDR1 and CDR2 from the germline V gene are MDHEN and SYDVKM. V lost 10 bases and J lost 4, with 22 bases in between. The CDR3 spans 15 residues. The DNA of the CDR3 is TGTGCCACCTCGTCCGCGGGGGCGCGGGGAGAGACCCAGTACTTC. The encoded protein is CATSSAGARGETQYF.

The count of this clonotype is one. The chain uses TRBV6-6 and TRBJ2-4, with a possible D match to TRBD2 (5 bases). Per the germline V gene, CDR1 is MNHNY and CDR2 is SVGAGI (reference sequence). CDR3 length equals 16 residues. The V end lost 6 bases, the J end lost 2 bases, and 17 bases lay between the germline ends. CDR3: CASRPPRRSTKNIQYF. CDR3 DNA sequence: TGTGCCAGCAGACCCCCGCGGAGGAGTACCAAAAACATTCAGTACTTC.

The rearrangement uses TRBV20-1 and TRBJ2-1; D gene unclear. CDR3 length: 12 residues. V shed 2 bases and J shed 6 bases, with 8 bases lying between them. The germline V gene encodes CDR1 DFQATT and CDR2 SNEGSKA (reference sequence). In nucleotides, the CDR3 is TGCAGTGCTAGAAACCCGCCCAATGAGCAGTTCTTC. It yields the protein CSARNPPNEQFF.

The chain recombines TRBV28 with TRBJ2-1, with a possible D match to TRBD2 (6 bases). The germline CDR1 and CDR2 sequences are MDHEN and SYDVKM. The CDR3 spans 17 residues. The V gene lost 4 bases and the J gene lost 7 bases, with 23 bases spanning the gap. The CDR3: CASSWGVALVGPNEQFF. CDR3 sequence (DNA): TGTGCCAGCAGTTGGGGGGTTGCACTAGTGGGGCCTAATGAGCAGTTCTTC.

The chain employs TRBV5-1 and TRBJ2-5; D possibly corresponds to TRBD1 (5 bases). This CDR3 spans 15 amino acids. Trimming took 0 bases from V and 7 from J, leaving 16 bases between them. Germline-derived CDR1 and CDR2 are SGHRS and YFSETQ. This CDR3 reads CASSLDQGARSTQYF. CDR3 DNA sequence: TGCGCCAGCAGCTTGGACCAGGGCGCTCGCTCGACCCAGTACTTC. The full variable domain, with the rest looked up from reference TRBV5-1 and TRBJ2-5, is KAGVTQTPRYLIKTRGQQVTLSCSPISGHRSVSWYQQTPGQGLQFLFEYFSETQRNKGNFPGRFSGRQFSNSRSEMNVSTLELGDSALYLCASSLDQGARSTQYFGPGTRLLVL.

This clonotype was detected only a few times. The CDR3 nucleotides read TGCAGTGCTAGAGACGGGACAACCGATTTTAACTATGGCTACACCTTC. Protein product: CSARDGTTDFNYGYTF. V gene TRBV20-1 combines with J gene TRBJ1-2; weak D call: TRBD1 (6 bases). CDR1 and CDR2 from the germline V gene are DFQATT and SNEGSKA (reference sequence). V lost 0 bases, J lost 1 base, and 15 bases lay in between. The CDR3 length is 16 residues.

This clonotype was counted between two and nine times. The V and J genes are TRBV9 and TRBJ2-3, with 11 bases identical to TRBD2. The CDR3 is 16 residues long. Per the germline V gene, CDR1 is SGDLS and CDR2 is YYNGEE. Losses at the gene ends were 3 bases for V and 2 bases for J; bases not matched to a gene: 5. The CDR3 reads CASSDFSGRATDTQYF. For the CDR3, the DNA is TGTGCCAGCAGCGACTTTAGCGGGAGGGCCACAGATACGCAGTATTTT.

In DNA, the CDR3 is TGCGCCAGCAGCCAAGATTGGGCGGAGACCCAGTACTTC. Its translation: CASSQDWAETQYF. This chain links TRBV4-3 with TRBJ2-5; D is unclear. Germline V gives CDR1 LGHNA, CDR2 YSLEER. The CDR3 has 13 amino acids. V lost 0 bases, J lost 5 bases, and 7 bases lay in between.

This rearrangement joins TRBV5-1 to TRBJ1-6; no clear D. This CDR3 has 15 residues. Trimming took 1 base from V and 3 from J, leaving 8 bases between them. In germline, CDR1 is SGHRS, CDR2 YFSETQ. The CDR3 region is CASSLRTDYNSPLHF. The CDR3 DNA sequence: TGCGCCAGCAGCTTGAGGACGGACTATAATTCACCCCTCCACTTT.

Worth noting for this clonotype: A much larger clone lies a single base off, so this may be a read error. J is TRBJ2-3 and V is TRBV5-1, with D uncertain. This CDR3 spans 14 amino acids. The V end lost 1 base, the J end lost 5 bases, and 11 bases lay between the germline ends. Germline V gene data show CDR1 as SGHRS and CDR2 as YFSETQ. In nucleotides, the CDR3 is TGCGCCAGCAGCTTGACCGTTCAGGAAGATACGCAGTATTTT. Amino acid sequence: CASSLTVQEDTQYF.

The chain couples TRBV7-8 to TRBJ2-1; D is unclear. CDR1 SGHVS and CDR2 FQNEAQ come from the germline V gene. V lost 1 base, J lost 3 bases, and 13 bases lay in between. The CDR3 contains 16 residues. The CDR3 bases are TGTGCCAGCAGCTTAGGGAACAATCCCCTCTACAATGAGCAGTTCTTC. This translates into CASSLGNNPLYNEQFF.

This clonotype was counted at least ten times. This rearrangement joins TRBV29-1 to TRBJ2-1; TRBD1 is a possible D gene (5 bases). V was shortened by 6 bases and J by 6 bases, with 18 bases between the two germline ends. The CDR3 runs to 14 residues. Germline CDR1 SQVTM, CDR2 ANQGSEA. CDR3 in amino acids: CSVADRIRGNEQFF. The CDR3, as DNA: TGCAGCGTAGCCGACCGAATTAGGGGCAATGAGCAGTTCTTC.